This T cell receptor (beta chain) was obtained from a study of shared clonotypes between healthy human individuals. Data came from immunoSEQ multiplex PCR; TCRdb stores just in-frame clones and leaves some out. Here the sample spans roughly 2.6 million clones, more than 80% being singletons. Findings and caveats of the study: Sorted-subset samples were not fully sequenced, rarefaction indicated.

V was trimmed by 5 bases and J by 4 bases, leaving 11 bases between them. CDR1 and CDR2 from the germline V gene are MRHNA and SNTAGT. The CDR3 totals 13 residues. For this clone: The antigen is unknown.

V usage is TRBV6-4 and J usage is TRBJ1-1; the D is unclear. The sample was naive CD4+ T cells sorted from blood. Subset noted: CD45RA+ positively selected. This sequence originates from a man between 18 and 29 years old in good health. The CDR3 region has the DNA TGTGCCAGCAGTCTAGCGTGGGGCACTGAAGCTTTCTTT. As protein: CASSLAWGTEAFF.